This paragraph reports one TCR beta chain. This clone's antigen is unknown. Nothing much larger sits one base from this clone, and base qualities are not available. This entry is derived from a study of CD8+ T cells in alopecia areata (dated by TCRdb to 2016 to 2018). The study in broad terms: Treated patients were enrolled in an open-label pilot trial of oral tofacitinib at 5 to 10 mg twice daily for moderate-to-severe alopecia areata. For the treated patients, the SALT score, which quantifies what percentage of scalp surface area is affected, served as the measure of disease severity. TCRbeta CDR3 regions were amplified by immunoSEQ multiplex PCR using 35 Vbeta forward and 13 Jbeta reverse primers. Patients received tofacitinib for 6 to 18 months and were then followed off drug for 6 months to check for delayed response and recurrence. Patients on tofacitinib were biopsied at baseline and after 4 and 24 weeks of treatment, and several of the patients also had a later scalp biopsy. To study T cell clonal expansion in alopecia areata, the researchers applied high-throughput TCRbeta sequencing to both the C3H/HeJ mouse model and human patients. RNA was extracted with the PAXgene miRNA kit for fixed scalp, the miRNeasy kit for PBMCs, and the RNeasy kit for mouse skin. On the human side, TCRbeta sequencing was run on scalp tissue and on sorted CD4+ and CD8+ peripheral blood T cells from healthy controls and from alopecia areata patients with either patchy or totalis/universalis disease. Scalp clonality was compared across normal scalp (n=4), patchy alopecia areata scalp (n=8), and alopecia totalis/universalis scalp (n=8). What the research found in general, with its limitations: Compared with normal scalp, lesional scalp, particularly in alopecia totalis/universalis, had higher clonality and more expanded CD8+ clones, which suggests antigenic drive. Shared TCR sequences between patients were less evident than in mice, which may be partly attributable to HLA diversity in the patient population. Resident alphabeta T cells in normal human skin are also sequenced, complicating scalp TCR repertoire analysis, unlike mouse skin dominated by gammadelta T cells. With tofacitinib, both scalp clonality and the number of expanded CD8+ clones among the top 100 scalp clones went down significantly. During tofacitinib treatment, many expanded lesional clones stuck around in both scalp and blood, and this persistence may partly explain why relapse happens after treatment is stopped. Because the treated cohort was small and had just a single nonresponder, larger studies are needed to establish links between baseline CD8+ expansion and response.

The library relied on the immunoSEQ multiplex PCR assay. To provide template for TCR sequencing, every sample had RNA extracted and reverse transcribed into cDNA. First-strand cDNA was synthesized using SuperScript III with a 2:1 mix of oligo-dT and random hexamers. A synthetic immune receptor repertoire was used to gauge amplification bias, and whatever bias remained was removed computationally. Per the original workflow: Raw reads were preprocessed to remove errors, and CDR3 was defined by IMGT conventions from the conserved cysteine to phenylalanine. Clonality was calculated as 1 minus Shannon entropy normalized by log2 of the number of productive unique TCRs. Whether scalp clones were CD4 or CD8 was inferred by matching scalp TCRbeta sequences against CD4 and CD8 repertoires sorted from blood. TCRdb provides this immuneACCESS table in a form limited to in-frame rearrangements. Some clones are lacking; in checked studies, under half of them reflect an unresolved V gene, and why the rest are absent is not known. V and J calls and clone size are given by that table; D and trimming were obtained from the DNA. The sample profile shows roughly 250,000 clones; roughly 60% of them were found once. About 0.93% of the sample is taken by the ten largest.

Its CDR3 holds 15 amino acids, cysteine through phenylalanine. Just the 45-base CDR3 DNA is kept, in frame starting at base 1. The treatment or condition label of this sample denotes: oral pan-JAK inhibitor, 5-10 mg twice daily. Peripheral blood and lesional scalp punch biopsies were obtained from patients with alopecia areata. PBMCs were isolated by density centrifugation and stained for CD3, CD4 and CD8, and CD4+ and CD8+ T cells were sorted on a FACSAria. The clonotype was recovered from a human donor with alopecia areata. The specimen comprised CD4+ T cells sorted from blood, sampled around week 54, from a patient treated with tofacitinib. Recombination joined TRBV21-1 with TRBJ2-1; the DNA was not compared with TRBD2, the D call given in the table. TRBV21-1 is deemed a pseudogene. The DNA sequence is TGTGCCAGCAACTGGGTAGCGGGGGTCTACAATGAGCAGTTCTTC. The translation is CASNWVAGVYNEQFF.